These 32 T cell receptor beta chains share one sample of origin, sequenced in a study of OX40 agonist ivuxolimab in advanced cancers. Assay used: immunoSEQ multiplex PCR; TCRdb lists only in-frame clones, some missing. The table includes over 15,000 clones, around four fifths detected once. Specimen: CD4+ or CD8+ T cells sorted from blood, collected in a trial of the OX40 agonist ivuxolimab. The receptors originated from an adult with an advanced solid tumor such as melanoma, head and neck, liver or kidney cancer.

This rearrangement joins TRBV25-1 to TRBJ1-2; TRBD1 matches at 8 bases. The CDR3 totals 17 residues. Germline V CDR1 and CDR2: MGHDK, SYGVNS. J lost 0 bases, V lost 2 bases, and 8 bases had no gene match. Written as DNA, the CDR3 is TGTGCCAGCAGTGAACGTGGGACAGGCGAAGCTAACTATGGCTACACCTTC. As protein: CASSERGTGEANYGYTF.

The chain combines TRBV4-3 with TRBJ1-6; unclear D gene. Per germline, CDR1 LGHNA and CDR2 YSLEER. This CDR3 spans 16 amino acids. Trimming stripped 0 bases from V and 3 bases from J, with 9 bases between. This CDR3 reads CASSQDVGGYNSPLHF. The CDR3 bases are TGCGCCAGCAGCCAAGATGTGGGAGGCTATAATTCACCCCTCCACTTT.

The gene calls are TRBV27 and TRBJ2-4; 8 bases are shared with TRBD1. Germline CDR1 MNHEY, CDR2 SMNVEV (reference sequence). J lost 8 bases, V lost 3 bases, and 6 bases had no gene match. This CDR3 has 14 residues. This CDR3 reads CASSFGQGEYIQYF. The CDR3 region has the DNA TGTGCCAGCAGTTTCGGACAGGGCGAGTACATTCAGTACTTC.

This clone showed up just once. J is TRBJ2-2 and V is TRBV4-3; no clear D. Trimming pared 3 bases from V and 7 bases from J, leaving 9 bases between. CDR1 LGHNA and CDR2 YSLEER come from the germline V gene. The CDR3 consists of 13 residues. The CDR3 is CASSHEVLGELFF. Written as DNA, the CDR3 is TGCGCCAGCAGCCACGAGGTTCTCGGGGAGCTGTTTTTT.

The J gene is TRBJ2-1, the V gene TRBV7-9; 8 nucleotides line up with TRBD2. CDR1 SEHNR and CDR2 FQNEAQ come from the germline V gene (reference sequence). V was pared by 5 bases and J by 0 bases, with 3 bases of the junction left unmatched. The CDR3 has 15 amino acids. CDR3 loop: CASSAAGASYNEQFF. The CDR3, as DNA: TGTGCCAGCAGCGCAGCGGGGGCCTCCTACAATGAGCAGTTCTTC.

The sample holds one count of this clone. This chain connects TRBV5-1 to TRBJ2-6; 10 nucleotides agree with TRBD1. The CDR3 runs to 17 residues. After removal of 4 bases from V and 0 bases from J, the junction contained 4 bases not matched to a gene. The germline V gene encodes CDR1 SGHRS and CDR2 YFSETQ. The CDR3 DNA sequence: TGCGCCAGCAGCCGGGACAGGGGTGCCTCTGGGGCCAACGTCCTGACTTTC. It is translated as CASSRDRGASGANVLTF.

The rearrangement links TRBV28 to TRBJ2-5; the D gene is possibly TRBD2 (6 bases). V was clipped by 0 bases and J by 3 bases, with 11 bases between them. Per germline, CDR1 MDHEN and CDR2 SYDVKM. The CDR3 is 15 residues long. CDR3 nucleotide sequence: TGTGCCAGCAGTTTATGGCAGGGCGGGGAAGAGACCCAGTACTTC. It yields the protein CASSLWQGGEETQYF.

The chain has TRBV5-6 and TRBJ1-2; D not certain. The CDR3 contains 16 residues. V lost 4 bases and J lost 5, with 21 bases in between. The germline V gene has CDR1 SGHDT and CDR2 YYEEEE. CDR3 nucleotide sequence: TGTGCCAGCAGCCCCTGGGTTAGAGCCTCCGGATATGGCTACACCTTC. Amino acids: CASSPWVRASGYGYTF.

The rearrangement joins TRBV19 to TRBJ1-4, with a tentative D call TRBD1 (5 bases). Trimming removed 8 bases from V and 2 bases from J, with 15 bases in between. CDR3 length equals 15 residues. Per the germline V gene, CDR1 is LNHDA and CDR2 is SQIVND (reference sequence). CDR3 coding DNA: TGTGCCAGTTGTGAGGGGCTTGGGACTAATGAAAAACTGTTTTTT. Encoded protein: CASCEGLGTNEKLFF.

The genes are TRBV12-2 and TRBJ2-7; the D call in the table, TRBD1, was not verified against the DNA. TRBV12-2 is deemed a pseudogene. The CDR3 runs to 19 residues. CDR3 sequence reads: CASRSSNNLGQIGHLEQYF. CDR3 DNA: TGTGCAAGTCGCTCAAGCAACAACTTGGGACAAATCGGACACCTCGAGCAGTACTTC.

CDR3 in amino acids: CASSLHPSGGAGETQYF. In DNA form, the CDR3 reads TGCGCCAGCAGTCTCCACCCTAGCGGGGGGGCCGGGGAGACCCAGTACTTC. V gene TRBV23-1 combines with J gene TRBJ2-5, with 12 nucleotides matching TRBD2. TRBV23-1 is placed among ORFs of uncertain function. The ends lost 4 bases at V and 5 bases at J; junction bases unmatched: 11. The CDR3 covers 17 residues.

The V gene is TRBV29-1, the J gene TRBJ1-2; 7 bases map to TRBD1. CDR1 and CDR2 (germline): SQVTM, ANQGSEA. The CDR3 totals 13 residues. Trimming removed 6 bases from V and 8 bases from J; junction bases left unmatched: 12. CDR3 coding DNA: TGCAGCGTCCAAGGGGAGGGGGCGGAGGGCTACACCTTC. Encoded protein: CSVQGEGAEGYTF.

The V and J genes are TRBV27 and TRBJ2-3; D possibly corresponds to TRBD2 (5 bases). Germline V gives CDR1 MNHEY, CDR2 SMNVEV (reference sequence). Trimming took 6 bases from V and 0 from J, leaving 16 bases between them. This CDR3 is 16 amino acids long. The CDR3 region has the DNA TGTGCCAGCAGGACCGGACTCGATACTAGCACAGATACGCAGTATTTT. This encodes CASRTGLDTSTDTQYF.

In DNA, the CDR3 is TGTGCCAGCAGTTACGGGACGGGGGGAGTCTACGAGCAGTACTTC. It specifies CASSYGTGGVYEQYF. The chain uses TRBV6-5 and TRBJ2-7; 7 bases are shared with TRBD2. V trimming: 2 bases; J trimming: 3 bases; junction bases outside the gene matches: 7. This CDR3 region has 15 residues. Germline loops: CDR1 MNHEY, CDR2 SVGAGI.

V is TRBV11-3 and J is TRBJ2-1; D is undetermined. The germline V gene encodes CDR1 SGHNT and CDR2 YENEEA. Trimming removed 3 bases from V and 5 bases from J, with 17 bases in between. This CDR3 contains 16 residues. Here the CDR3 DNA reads TGTGCCAGCAGCTTTCTCTCCCCGGACGGTCACAATGAGCAGTTCTTC. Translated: CASSFLSPDGHNEQFF.

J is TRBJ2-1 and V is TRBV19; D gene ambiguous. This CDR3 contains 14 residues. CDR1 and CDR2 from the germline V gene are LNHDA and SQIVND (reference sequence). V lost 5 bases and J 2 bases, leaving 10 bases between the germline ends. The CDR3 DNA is TGTGCCAGTAGTCCTGGCGGTGCCTACAATGAGCAGTTCTTC. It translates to CASSPGGAYNEQFF.

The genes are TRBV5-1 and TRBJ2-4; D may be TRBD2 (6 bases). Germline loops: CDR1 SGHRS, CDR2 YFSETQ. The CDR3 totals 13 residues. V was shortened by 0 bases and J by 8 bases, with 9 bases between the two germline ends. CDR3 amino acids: CASSLGGDDIQYF. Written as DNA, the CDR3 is TGCGCCAGCAGCTTGGGCGGGGATGACATTCAGTACTTC.

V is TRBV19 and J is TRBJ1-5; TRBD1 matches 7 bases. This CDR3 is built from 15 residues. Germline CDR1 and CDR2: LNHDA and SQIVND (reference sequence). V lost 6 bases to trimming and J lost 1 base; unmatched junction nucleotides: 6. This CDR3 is CASSSGTASNQPQHF. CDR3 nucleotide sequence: TGTGCCAGTAGCTCCGGGACAGCAAGCAATCAGCCCCAGCATTTT.

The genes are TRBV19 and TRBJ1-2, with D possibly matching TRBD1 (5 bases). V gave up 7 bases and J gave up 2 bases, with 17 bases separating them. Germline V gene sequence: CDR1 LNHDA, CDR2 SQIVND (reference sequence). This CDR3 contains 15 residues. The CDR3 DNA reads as TGTGCCAGTACCTCTGGTTCTTGGGGGAACTATGGCTACACCTTC. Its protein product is CASTSGSWGNYGYTF.

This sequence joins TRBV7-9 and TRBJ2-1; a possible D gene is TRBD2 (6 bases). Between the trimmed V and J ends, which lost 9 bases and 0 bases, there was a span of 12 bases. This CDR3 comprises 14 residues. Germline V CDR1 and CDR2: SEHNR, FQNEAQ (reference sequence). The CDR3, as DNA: TGTGCCAGTTCCGGGGGAAGCTCCTACAATGAGCAGTTCTTC. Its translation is CASSGGSSYNEQFF.

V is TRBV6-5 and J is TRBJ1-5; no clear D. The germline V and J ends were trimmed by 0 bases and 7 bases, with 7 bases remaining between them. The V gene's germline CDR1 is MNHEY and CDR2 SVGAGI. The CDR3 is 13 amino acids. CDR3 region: CASSYSSEQPQHF. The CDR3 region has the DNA TGTGCCAGCAGTTACTCGAGTGAGCAGCCCCAGCATTTT.

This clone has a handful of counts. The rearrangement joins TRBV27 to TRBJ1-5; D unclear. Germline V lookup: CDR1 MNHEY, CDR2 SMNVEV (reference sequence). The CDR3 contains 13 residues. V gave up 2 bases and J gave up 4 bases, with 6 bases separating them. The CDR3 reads CASSLGPNQPQHF. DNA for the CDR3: TGTGCCAGCAGTTTAGGGCCTAATCAGCCCCAGCATTTT.

The CDR3 DNA follows: TGTGCCAGCGGTCGGGGGGGCCCGGATACGCAGTATTTT. The encoded protein is CASGRGGPDTQYF. The chain joins TRBV6-5 to TRBJ2-3, with 8 bases that match TRBD2. The CDR3 is 13 amino acids. The J segment lost 6 bases and the V segment lost 8 bases, leaving 7 bases of the junction unmatched. Looked up from germline, CDR1 is MNHEY and CDR2 is SVGAGI.

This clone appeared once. The CDR3 loop reads CAGSGTGLGGYTF. CDR3 DNA: TGTGCCGGCTCAGGAACAGGGCTAGGAGGCTACACCTTC. This chain links TRBV19 with TRBJ1-2; possible D gene TRBD1, 6 bases. Germline assignment: CDR1 LNHDA and CDR2 SQIVND (reference sequence). The length of the CDR3 is 13 residues. V gave up 11 bases and J gave up 8 bases, with 21 bases separating them. The full variable domain, completed using reference TRBV19 and TRBJ1-2, is DGGITQSPKYLFRKEGQNVTLSCEQNLNHDAMYWYRQDPGQGLRLIYYSQIVNDFQKGDIAEGYSVSREKKESFPLTVTSAQKNPTAFYLCAGSGTGLGGYTFGSGTRLTVV.

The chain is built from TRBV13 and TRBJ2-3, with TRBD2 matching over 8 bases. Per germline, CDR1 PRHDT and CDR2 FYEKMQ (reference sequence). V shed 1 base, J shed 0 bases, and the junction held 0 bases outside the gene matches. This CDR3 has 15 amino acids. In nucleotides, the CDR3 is TGTGCCAGCAGCTTAGTAGCGGGGAGCACAGATACGCAGTATTTT. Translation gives CASSLVAGSTDTQYF.

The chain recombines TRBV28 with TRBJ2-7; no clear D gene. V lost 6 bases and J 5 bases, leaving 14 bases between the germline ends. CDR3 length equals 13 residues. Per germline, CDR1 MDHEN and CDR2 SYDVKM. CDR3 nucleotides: TGTGCCAGCAGACTGCGTTTGGGCCACGAGCAGTACTTC. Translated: CASRLRLGHEQYF.

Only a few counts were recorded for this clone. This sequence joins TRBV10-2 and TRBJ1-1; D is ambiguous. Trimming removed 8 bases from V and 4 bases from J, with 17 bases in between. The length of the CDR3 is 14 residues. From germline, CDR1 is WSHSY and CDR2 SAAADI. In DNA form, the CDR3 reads TGCGCCAGCTCGCCGAGGGTCGGAGTCACTGAAGCTTTCTTT. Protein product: CASSPRVGVTEAFF.

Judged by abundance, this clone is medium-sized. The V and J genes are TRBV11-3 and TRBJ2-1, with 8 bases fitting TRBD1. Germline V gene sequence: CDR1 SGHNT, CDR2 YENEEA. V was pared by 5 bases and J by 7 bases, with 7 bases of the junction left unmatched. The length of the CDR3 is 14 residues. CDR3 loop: CASSIRGHGNEQFF. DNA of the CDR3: TGTGCCAGCAGCATCAGGGGGCATGGGAATGAGCAGTTCTTC.

This CDR3 is CASSQDEAGYGETQYF. The CDR3 DNA reads as TGCGCCAGCAGCCAAGATGAGGCAGGGTATGGAGAGACCCAGTACTTC. The chain has TRBV4-1 and TRBJ2-5; tentative D call: TRBD1 (5 bases). The CDR3 contains 16 residues. V gave up 0 bases and J gave up 4 bases, with 15 bases separating them. Germline V gene lookup returns CDR1 MGHRA and CDR2 YSYEKL.

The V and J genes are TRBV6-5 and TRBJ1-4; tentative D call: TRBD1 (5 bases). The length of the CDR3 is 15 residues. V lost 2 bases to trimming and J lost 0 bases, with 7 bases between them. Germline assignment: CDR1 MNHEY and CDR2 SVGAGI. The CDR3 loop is CASSYRDATNEKLFF. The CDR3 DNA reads TGTGCCAGCAGTTACCGGGACGCAACTAATGAAAAACTGTTTTTT.

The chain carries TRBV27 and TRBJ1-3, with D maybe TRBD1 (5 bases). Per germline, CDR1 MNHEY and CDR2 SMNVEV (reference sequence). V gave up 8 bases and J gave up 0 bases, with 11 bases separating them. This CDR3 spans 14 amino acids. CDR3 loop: CASGLGGSGNTIYF. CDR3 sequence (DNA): TGTGCCAGCGGACTCGGGGGCTCTGGAAACACCATATATTTT.

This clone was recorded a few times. The CDR3 region is CASSQDRTGDGYTF. As DNA, the CDR3 is TGCGCCAGCAGCCAAGATCGGACAGGGGACGGCTACACCTTC. The V and J genes are TRBV4-3 and TRBJ1-2; TRBD1 aligns across 9 bases. Germline V CDR1 and CDR2: LGHNA, YSLEER. V trimming: 0 bases; J trimming: 8 bases; junction bases outside the gene matches: 4. The CDR3 sequence is 14 residues long.